This T cell receptor beta chain is from a study of T cells in Graves' hyperthyroidism and ophthalmopathy. Study conclusions and caveats: Most thyroid-expanded clonotypes above 0.001 were also found in blood. Ophthalmopathy was identified by the model a median 6.5 months ahead of onset.

Hyperthyroidism of Graves' type that showed no ophthalmopathy progression within 18 months was stable. The V gene's germline CDR1 is SGHAT and CDR2 FQNNGV. V lost 5 bases and J lost 2; bases outside the gene matches: 3. The CDR3 spans 13 residues. In its sample, this clonotype was seen many times. The antigen is unknown. TCR beta CDR3 regions were amplified from RNA transcripts. With the HTBI primer set, the TCR CDR3 went through a first round of RT-PCR. From the multiplex PCR reads, TCRdb called clonotypes with MiXCR, one entry per CDR3 protein. This table has a few hundred thousand distinct CDR3 sequences, roughly 25% appearing once.

Sequencing was performed on blood. The chain carries TRBV11-2 and TRBJ2-7; TRBD1 matches 7 bases. This receptor was identified in a man aged 45-60 years with Graves' hyperthyroidism. CDR3 loop: CASSRGQPYEQYF. CDR3 in DNA: TGTGCCAGCAGCCGGGGACAGCCCTACGAGCAGTACTTC.